One sample yielded the 13 T cell receptor beta chains listed below, sequenced in a study of T-cell memory formation after mild COVID-19. In TCRdb, the 5' RACE reads were re-called with MiXCR into one record per CDR3 protein. The data contain about 390,000 distinct CDR3 sequences, about 17% of them singletons. The sequencing sample was made of PBMCs or a T cell subset sorted from them (not recorded which). The source is a man between 18 and 29 years old who had mild COVID-19 (a few samples of this study predate the infection). Cell type and time point are not known.

The CDR3, as DNA: TGTGCCACCAGCAGAGATGGGGGGTATCAGCCCCAGCATTTT. Translating it yields CATSRDGGYQPQHF. The rearrangement joins TRBV15 to TRBJ1-5; the D gene is possibly TRBD1 (5 bases). Germline-derived CDR1 and CDR2 are LNHNV and YYDKDF (reference sequence). The CDR3 totals 14 residues. V shed 0 bases and J shed 5 bases, with 8 bases lying between them.

This clonotype has just a few counts. The chain couples TRBV28 to TRBJ2-5; D possibly uses TRBD1 or TRBD2 (5 bases each). This CDR3 has 14 amino acids. Germline CDR1 reads MDHEN; CDR2 reads SYDVKM. Trimming took 9 bases from V and 3 from J, leaving 17 bases between them. The CDR3 protein is CASSRDGVKETQYF. In nucleotides, the CDR3 is TGTGCCAGTTCCCGGGACGGAGTCAAAGAGACCCAGTACTTC.

This rearrangement joins TRBV7-2 to TRBJ1-1; D is possibly TRBD1 (5 bases). CDR1 and CDR2 (germline): SGHTA, FQGNSA. This CDR3 has 13 amino acids. The V end was cut by 5 bases, the J end by 0 bases, with 7 bases between. CDR3 DNA: TGTGCCAGCAGCCAGGACATGAACACTGAAGCTTTCTTT. Residues: CASSQDMNTEAFF.

A few counts support this clonotype. The genes are TRBV12-3 or TRBV12-4 and TRBJ2-2; 15 nucleotides line up with TRBD2. V lost 6 bases and J lost 5; bases outside the gene matches: 7. This CDR3 comprises 17 residues. CDR3 protein: CASSPRTSGGATGELFF. The CDR3 DNA reads TGTGCCAGCAGCCCTCGGACTAGCGGGGGGGCTACCGGGGAGCTGTTTTTT.

This clonotype was counted ten times or more. The V gene is TRBV5-6, the J gene TRBJ2-5, with D perhaps matching TRBD2 (6 bases). The CDR3 length is 12 residues. Trimming pared 7 bases from V and 5 bases from J, leaving 12 bases between. Germline CDR1 is SGHDT and CDR2 is YYEEEE. In DNA form, the CDR3 reads TGTGCCAGCGGCGGGACGGTGGAGACCCAGTACTTC. It encodes CASGGTVETQYF.

There are many counts of this clonotype. The chain uses TRBV7-9 and TRBJ1-2, with D uncertain. V was clipped by 6 bases and J by 4 bases, with 15 bases between them. The CDR3 totals 14 residues. CDR1 and CDR2 from the germline V gene are SEHNR and FQNEAQ (reference sequence). The CDR3 is CASSLQPTSYGYTF. The DNA of the CDR3 is TGTGCCAGCAGTTTACAGCCAACGAGCTATGGCTACACCTTC.

This clonotype was counted between two and nine times. V is TRBV5-1 and J is TRBJ2-2; D is uncertain. The CDR3 has 15 residues. Trimming pared 2 bases from V and 2 bases from J, leaving 10 bases between. From germline, CDR1 is SGHRS and CDR2 YFSETQ. The CDR3 sequence is CASSFGRSNTGELFF. CDR3 sequence (DNA): TGCGCCAGCAGCTTCGGACGCTCCAACACCGGGGAGCTGTTTTTT.

The sample holds a few counts of this clonotype. This rearrangement joins TRBV12-3 or TRBV12-4 to TRBJ2-5; 7 bases line up with TRBD1. The length of the CDR3 is 16 residues. Germline trimming cut 5 bases from V and 4 bases from J; bases unmatched to any gene: 13. The CDR3 here is CASSQRGGPLRETQYF. CDR3 coding DNA: TGTGCCAGCAGTCAACGAGGGGGCCCTTTGAGAGAGACCCAGTACTTC.

This clonotype was counted a few times. V usage is TRBV4-3 and J usage is TRBJ2-1; the D gene is possibly TRBD1 (7 bases). Trimming removed 2 bases from V and 5 bases from J, with 13 bases in between. Per the germline V gene, CDR1 is LGHNA and CDR2 is YSLEER. The CDR3 is 15 amino acids. The CDR3 DNA is TGCGCCAGCAGCCAATTAACAGGGGAGGACAATGAGCAGTTCTTC. It translates to CASSQLTGEDNEQFF.

CDR3: CASSWTGVDEQYF. The CDR3, as DNA: TGTGCCAGTAGTTGGACAGGCGTCGACGAGCAGTACTTC. The rearrangement links TRBV19 to TRBJ2-7, with TRBD1 identical over 7 bases. This CDR3 is 13 amino acids long. Germline loops: CDR1 LNHDA, CDR2 SQIVND (reference sequence). With 5 bases clipped from V and 5 bases from J, the junction kept 6 bases outside the gene matches.

Comments on this clonotype: The junction departs from germline at one end; a sequencing error may be responsible. This chain connects TRBV6-2 or TRBV6-3 to TRBJ2-1; maybe TRBD2 (5 bases). The CDR3 sequence is 12 residues long. CDR1 and CDR2 (germline): MNHEY, SVGEGT. CDR3 residues: CASSLGLPPGVF. CDR3 bases: TGTGCCAGCAGCCTCGGACTTCCCCCCGGAGTCTTC.

The chain couples TRBV2 to TRBJ2-3, with D unclear. The length of the CDR3 is 13 residues. In germline, CDR1 is SNHLY, CDR2 FYNNEI. Deletions cut 3 bases from V and 6 bases from J, with 10 bases between. The CDR3 bases are TGTGCCAGCAGTGATGAGGAAGCGGATACGCAGTATTTT. Amino acids: CASSDEEADTQYF.

This clonotype has a handful of counts. This chain joins TRBV6-6 and TRBJ2-7; the match to TRBD1 covers 8 bases. Per germline, CDR1 MNHNY and CDR2 SVGAGI (reference sequence). The J segment lost 7 bases and the V segment lost 2 bases, leaving 4 bases of the junction unmatched. The CDR3 runs 13 residues. The CDR3 spells CASSYADRAEQYF. The CDR3 DNA reads TGTGCCAGCAGTTACGCGGACAGGGCAGAGCAGTACTTC.